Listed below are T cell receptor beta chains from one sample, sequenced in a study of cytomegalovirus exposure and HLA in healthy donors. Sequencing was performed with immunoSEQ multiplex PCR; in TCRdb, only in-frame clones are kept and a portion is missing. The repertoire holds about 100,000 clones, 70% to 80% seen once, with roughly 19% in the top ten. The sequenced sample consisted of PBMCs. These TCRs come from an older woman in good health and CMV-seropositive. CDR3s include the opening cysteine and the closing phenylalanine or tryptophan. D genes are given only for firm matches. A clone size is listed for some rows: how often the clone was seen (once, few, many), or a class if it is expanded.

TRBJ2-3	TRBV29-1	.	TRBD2	CSVLTSGRVTDTQYF	TGCAGCGTCTTGACTAGCGGGAGGGTGACAGATACGCAGTATTTT
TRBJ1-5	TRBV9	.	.	CASSLGGAGNQPQHF	TGTGCCAGCAGCCTGGGGGGGGCGGGCAATCAGCCCCAGCATTTT
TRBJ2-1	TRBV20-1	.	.	CQEWGLDEQFF	TGTCAGGAGTGGGGCTTGGATGAGCAGTTCTTC
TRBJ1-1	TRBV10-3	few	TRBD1	CATGQGNTEAFF	TGTGCCACAGGACAGGGCAACACTGAAGCTTTCTTT
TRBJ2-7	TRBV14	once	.	CASSQLPGHSSYEQYF	TGTGCCAGCAGCCAGCTACCGGGACACAGCTCCTACGAGCAGTACTTC
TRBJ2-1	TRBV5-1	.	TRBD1	CASSLNWGQPDNEQFF	TGCGCCAGCAGCTTAAATTGGGGACAGCCGGACAATGAGCAGTTCTTC
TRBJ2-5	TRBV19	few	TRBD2	CATSGFFGETQYF	TGTGCCACTAGCGGGTTTTTCGGAGAGACCCAGTACTTC
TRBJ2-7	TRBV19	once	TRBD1	CASSPQGQGVFYEQYF	TGTGCCAGTAGTCCCCAGGGACAGGGGGTATTCTACGAGCAGTACTTC
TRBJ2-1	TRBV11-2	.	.	CATGESSYNEQFF	TGTGCCACCGGGGAGAGCTCCTACAATGAGCAGTTCTTC
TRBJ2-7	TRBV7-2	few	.	CASSSRASYEQYF	TGTGCCAGCAGCTCCAGGGCCTCCTACGAGCAGTACTTC
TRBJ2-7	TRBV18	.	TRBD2	CASSPPGLAGGEQYF	TGTGCCAGCTCACCCCCGGGACTAGCGGGAGGCGAGCAGTACTTC
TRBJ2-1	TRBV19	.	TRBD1	CASSIGQGSYNEQFF	TGTGCCAGTAGCATAGGACAGGGTTCCTACAATGAGCAGTTCTTC
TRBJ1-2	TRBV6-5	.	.	CASSYLRRGVGYTF	TGTGCCAGCAGTTATTTGAGGCGAGGCGTTGGCTACACCTTC
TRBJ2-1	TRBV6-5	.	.	CASSYSREQFF	TGTGCCAGCAGTTACTCGCGGGAGCAGTTCTTC
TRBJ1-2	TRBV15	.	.	CATSQGNYGYTF	TGTGCCACCAGTCAGGGTAATTATGGCTACACCTTC
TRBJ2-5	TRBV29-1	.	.	CSVVVAGEGETQYF	TGCAGCGTTGTAGTGGCGGGTGAGGGAGAGACCCAGTACTTC
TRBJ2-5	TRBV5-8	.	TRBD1	CASSSGQVEETQYF	TGTGCCAGCAGCTCTGGACAGGTTGAAGAGACCCAGTACTTC
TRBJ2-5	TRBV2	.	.	CATPTKTGQETQYF	TGTGCCACCCCCACAAAGACAGGACAAGAGACCCAGTACTTC
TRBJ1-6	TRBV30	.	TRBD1	CAYQGATGNSPLHF	TGTGCCTACCAGGGGGCTACGGGTAATTCACCCCTCCACTTT
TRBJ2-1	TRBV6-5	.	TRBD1	CASSYSRGFNEQFF	TGTGCCAGCAGTTACTCCAGGGGGTTCAATGAGCAGTTCTTC
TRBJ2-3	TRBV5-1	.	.	CASSLHGPGDTQYF	TGCGCCAGCAGCTTGCACGGGCCGGGGGATACGCAGTATTTT
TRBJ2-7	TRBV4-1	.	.	CASSQGTGRASEQYF	TGCGCCAGCAGCCAAGGAACAGGGAGAGCGTCGGAGCAGTACTTC
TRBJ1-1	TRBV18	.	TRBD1	CASSPPIGQGYSYTEAFF	TGTGCCAGCTCACCACCCATTGGACAGGGGTATTCGTACACTGAAGCTTTCTTT
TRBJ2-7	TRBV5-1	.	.	CASSKGGTYEQYF	TGCGCCAGCAGTAAGGGCGGGACTTACGAGCAGTACTTC
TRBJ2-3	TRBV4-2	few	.	CASSQDQGAGTDTQYF	TGTGCCAGCAGCCAAGATCAGGGTGCGGGAACAGATACGCAGTATTTT
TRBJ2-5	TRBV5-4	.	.	CASSSKGRVGETQYF	TGTGCCAGCAGCTCGAAAGGCAGGGTTGGGGAGACCCAGTACTTC
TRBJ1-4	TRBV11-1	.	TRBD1	CASSLEGAEKLFF	TGTGCCAGCAGCTTGGAGGGGGCCGAAAAACTGTTTTTT
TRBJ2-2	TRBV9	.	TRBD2	CASSVGGDTGELFF	TGTGCCAGCAGCGTGGGAGGGGACACCGGGGAGCTGTTTTTT
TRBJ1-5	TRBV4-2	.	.	CASSPQPDPPTQPQHF	TGTGCCAGCAGCCCCCAACCCGACCCACCGACACAGCCCCAGCATTTT
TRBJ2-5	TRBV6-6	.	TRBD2	CASISGSRETQYF	TGTGCCAGCATCAGCGGGAGTCGGGAGACCCAGTACTTC
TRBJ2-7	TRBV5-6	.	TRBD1	CASSWGRDRGYEQYF	TGTGCCAGCAGCTGGGGCCGGGACAGGGGCTACGAGCAGTACTTC
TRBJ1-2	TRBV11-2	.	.	CASSLVPGDYGYTF	TGTGCCAGCAGCTTAGTGCCAGGGGACTATGGCTACACCTTC